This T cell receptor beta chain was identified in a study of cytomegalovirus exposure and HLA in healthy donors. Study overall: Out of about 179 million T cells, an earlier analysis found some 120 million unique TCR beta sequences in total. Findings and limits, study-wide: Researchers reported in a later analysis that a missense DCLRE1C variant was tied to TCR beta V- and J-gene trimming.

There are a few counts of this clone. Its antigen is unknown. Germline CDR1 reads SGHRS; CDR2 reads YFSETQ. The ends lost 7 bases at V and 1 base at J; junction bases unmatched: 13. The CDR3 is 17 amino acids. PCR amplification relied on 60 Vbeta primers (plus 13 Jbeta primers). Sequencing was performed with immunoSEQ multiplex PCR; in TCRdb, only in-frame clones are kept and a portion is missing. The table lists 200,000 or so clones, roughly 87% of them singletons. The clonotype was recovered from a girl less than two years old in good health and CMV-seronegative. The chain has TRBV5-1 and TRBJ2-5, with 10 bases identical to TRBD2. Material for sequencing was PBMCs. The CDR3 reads CASFHGERGGLQETQYF. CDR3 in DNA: TGCGCCAGCTTCCACGGGGAGCGGGGGGGCCTCCAAGAGACCCAGTACTTC.